The clone carrying this T cell receptor (beta chain) was counted a few times. The CDR3 is made up of 15 amino acids. Per germline, CDR1 SGHTA and CDR2 FQGNSA. V trimming: 2 bases; J trimming: 3 bases; junction bases outside the gene matches: 5. The data were obtained in a study of early T cells in non-severe SARS-CoV-2 infection. Researchers attached unique molecular identifiers to individual cDNA molecules. One entry per CDR3 protein, called by TCRdb with MiXCR from the 5' RACE reads. Here the sample spans 95,000 to 100,000 distinct CDR3 sequences, under 15% being singletons. This chain uses TRBV7-2 with TRBJ2-3, with 7 bases matching TRBD1. This TCR was sampled from an adult who was a healthcare worker with PCR-confirmed SARS-CoV-2 infection or an uninfected control (not recorded which). Sequences were obtained from whole blood. Here the CDR3 DNA reads TGTGCCAGCAGCTTATCATTACAGGGGACAGATACGCAGTATTTT. Translation gives CASSLSLQGTDTQYF. The variable domain in full, with the rest retrieved from reference TRBV7-2 and TRBJ2-3, is GAGVSQSPSNKVTEKGKDVELRCDPISGHTALYWYRQSLGQGLEFLIYFQGNSAPDKSGLPSDRFSAERTGGSVSTLTIQRTQQEDSAVYLCASSLSLQGTDTQYFGPGTRLTVL.